Sequencing of this T cell receptor (beta chain) was carried out in a study of OX40 agonist ivuxolimab in advanced cancers. Points from the study as a whole: Dose levels from 0.1 to 3.0 mg/kg saw CD4+ and CD8+ blood T cells expand clonally by week 6.

A word on this clone: Its antigen is undetermined.

The method was immunoSEQ multiplex PCR; TCRdb's version includes in-frame clones alone and lacks a portion of them. The sample records about 73,000 clones, 88% being singletons. Between the trimmed V and J ends, which lost 5 bases and 0 bases, there was a span of 10 bases. Germline V CDR1 and CDR2: MDHEN, SYDVKM. The CDR3 has 14 amino acids. Sample: CD4+ or CD8+ T cells sorted from blood, taken in a trial of the OX40 agonist ivuxolimab. This sequence joins TRBV28 and TRBJ1-1, with D uncertain. This TCR came from an adult with an advanced solid tumor such as melanoma, head and neck, liver or kidney cancer. The CDR3 region is CASSTVIMNTEAFF. DNA of the CDR3: TGTGCCAGCAGTACGGTGATAATGAACACTGAAGCTTTCTTT.